This T cell receptor beta chain is from a study of T cells expressing NK-cell markers. Study summary: It was sorted CD3+CD56-NKG2C+, CD3+CD56+NKG2C- and CD3+CD56+NKG2C+ T cells that provided the TCR beta repertoires. Most of the eight sequenced donors were HCMV-seropositive; one was seronegative.

Germline V gene data show CDR1 as LGHNT and CDR2 as FRNRAP. The CDR3 totals 16 residues. Points from the study as a whole: Clarity on HCMV specificity was lacking for the expanded NKG2C+ T cell clones.

5'RACE template switching with UMIs generated TCR beta cDNA. TCRdb reworked the 5' RACE reads into one entry per CDR3 protein, no DNA. The specimen's table records 550,000 or so distinct CDR3 sequences. As concerns this clonotype: Its target is unknown.

This TCR derives from a man between 18 and 29 years old in good health. The rearrangement uses TRBV12-5 and TRBJ2-3; absent DNA, TCRdb's TRBD2 call cannot be checked. Sequenced sample: blood T cells: a sorted CD56 or NKG2C T cell subset, CD4+ or CD8+ T cells, or bulk PBMC T cells (not recorded which). The CDR3 here is CASGSRSGRLSDTQYF.